Following are 25 T cell receptor beta chains from one sample sequenced in a study of blood T cell repertoires in COVID-19. The method was immunoSEQ multiplex PCR; TCRdb's version includes in-frame clones alone and lacks a portion of them. The table includes about 120,000 clones, 70% to 85% detected once. Sequences were obtained from peripheral blood. The receptor set was obtained from a man aged 65 to 85 with active or convalescent COVID-19.

The rearrangement joins TRBV3-1 (or the pseudogene TRBV3-2) to TRBJ1-1, with 10 bases aligning to TRBD1. The CDR3 has 15 residues. CDR1 and CDR2 (germline): LGHDT, YNNKEL (reference sequence). J gave up 4 bases and V 1 base, and 3 bases lay outside the gene matches. CDR3 DNA sequence: TGTGCCAGCAGCCAAGGCCGGGACAGGGGCACTGAAGCTTTCTTT. Amino acid sequence: CASSQGRDRGTEAFF.

The chain couples TRBV5-1 to TRBJ2-1; 9 bases are shared with TRBD1. This CDR3 region has 16 residues. Trimming cost V 0 bases and J 12 bases; bases outside gene matches: 13. Germline CDR1 is SGHRS and CDR2 is YFSETQ. The DNA for the CDR3 is TGCGCCAGCAGCTTGGGACCGGGACAGGGAATAATTGGGCAGTTCTTC. This translates into CASSLGPGQGIIGQFF.

The chain links TRBV13 to TRBJ2-3; 9 nucleotides agree with TRBD1. The ends lost 5 bases at V and 11 bases at J; junction bases unmatched: 8. The germline gives CDR1 PRHDT, CDR2 FYEKMQ (reference sequence). The CDR3 contains 13 residues. For the CDR3, the DNA is TGTGCCAGCAGCGAAAACAGGGGGCGAGGGCAGTATTTT. Residues: CASSENRGRGQYF. Variable domain in full (rest from reference TRBV13 and TRBJ2-3): AAGVIQSPRHLIKEKRETATLKCYPIPRHDTVYWYQQGPGQDPQFLISFYEKMQSDKGSIPDRFSAQQFSDYHSELNMSSLELGDSALYFCASSENRGRGQYFGPGTRLTVL.

This chain links TRBV11-3 with TRBJ2-2, with TRBD1 matching over 9 bases. Germline loops: CDR1 SGHNT, CDR2 YENEEA. The CDR3 is 17 amino acids. After removal of 0 bases from V and 7 bases from J, the junction contained 9 bases not matched to a gene. CDR3 in DNA: TGTGCCAGCAGCTTAGATCCTACAGGGGGCGTAGGCGGGGAGCTGTTTTTT. This translates into CASSLDPTGGVGGELFF.

Remarks on this clone: Within the sample, other DNA sequences also encode this same CDR3. This chain connects TRBV5-1 to TRBJ2-7, with 8 bases lining up with TRBD2. The CDR3 has 14 residues. After removal of 0 bases from V and 3 bases from J, the junction contained 2 bases not matched to a gene. Germline V lookup: CDR1 SGHRS, CDR2 YFSETQ. DNA for the CDR3: TGCGCCAGCAGCTTGGGCACTAGCGGCTACGAGCAGTACTTC. Translating it yields CASSLGTSGYEQYF.

V and J are TRBV3-1 (or the pseudogene TRBV3-2) and TRBJ2-1; the match to TRBD2 covers 10 bases. CDR3 length: 15 amino acids. The germline CDR1 and CDR2 sequences are LGHDT and YNNKEL (reference sequence). Trimming at V came to 4 bases and at J to 5 bases, leaving 5 bases not matched to a gene. This chain's CDR3 is CASSLLAGVNNEQFF. In nucleotides, the CDR3 is TGTGCCAGCAGCCTTCTAGCGGGGGTAAACAATGAGCAGTTCTTC.

CDR3: CASSLLTGGAYGYTF. Written as DNA, the CDR3 is TGTGCCAGCAGCTTATTGACAGGGGGCGCGTATGGCTACACCTTC. The chain links TRBV7-2 to TRBJ1-2; 10 nucleotides align to TRBD1. V shed 2 bases, J shed 5 bases, and the junction held 5 bases outside the gene matches. The CDR3 sequence is 15 residues long. Germline-derived CDR1 and CDR2 are SGHTA and FQGNSA. Variable domain in full (rest from reference TRBV7-2 and TRBJ1-2): GAGVSQSPSNKVTEKGKDVELRCDPISGHTALYWYRQSLGQGLEFLIYFQGNSAPDKSGLPSDRFSAERTGGSVSTLTIQRTQQEDSAVYLCASSLLTGGAYGYTFGSGTRLTVV.

This clone was counted once. The chain links TRBV6-1 to TRBJ1-6; D perhaps matches TRBD1 (5 bases). From germline, CDR1 is MNHNS and CDR2 SASEGT. The CDR3 length is 18 residues. V dropped 2 bases and J dropped 0 bases, with 14 bases sitting between them. The CDR3 nucleotides are TGTGCCAGCAGTGAATTCGGCAGGGAAAGCTCCTATAATTCACCCCTCCACTTT. Translation gives CASSEFGRESSYNSPLHF.

This sequence joins TRBV5-4 and TRBJ2-2, with D possibly TRBD2 on 5 matching bases. The CDR3 contains 16 residues. Germline loops: CDR1 SGHNT, CDR2 YYREEE (reference sequence). Trimming shortened V by 0 bases and J by 1 base, and 10 bases separated the two germline ends. The CDR3 DNA follows: TGTGCCAGCAGCTTGGGTCCGGGGAGGAACACCGGGGAGCTGTTTTTT. Its protein product is CASSLGPGRNTGELFF.

V gene TRBV20-1 combines with J gene TRBJ1-5; D ambiguous. This CDR3 contains 15 residues. Trimming pared 3 bases from V and 0 bases from J, leaving 12 bases between. CDR1 and CDR2 (germline): DFQATT, SNEGSKA (reference sequence). In DNA, the CDR3 is TGCAGTGCTAGTTTCAGCGCCCATAGCAATCAGCCCCAGCATTTT. Protein: CSASFSAHSNQPQHF.

The chain is built from TRBV11-2 and TRBJ2-1; TRBD2 is a possible D gene (5 bases). Germline V gene data show CDR1 as SGHAT and CDR2 as FQNNGV. The CDR3 spans 16 residues. The V gene lost 1 base and the J gene lost 8 bases, with 18 bases spanning the gap. For the CDR3, the DNA is TGTGCCAGCAGCTTAGGCCCTAGCTTTAGAAGGTATGAGCAGTTCTTC. This sequence encodes CASSLGPSFRRYEQFF.

The rearrangement links TRBV11-2 to TRBJ2-3; TRBD2 agrees at 10 bases. The CDR3 sequence is 15 residues long. The ends lost 3 bases at V and 1 base at J; junction bases unmatched: 1. Germline CDR1 and CDR2: SGHAT and FQNNGV. The CDR3 protein is CASSFGLAGTDTQYF. CDR3 bases: TGTGCCAGCAGCTTCGGACTAGCGGGCACAGATACGCAGTATTTT.

The rearrangement links TRBV25-1 to TRBJ2-1, with a weak D call TRBD2 (7 bases). Germline-derived CDR1 and CDR2 are MGHDK and SYGVNS. V was clipped by 7 bases and J by 1 base, with 11 bases between them. CDR3 length: 14 residues. Written as DNA, the CDR3 is TGTGCCAGCAACCGGGGGGCGTCCTACAATGAGCAGTTCTTC. Protein sequence: CASNRGASYNEQFF.

In DNA form, the CDR3 reads TGCAGCTTGGGACAGGATAACTATGGCTACACCTTC. Encoded protein: CSLGQDNYGYTF. J is TRBJ1-2 and V is TRBV29-1; TRBD1 aligns across 8 bases. Germline V gene lookup returns CDR1 SQVTM and CDR2 ANQGSEA. This CDR3 is 12 amino acids long. V shed 8 bases, J shed 1 base, and the junction held 3 bases outside the gene matches.

The chain employs TRBV11-2 and TRBJ2-1; D remains ambiguous. The V gene's germline CDR1 is SGHAT and CDR2 FQNNGV. The CDR3 loop spans 15 amino acids. V was pared by 1 base and J by 0 bases, with 7 bases between. CDR3 in DNA: TGTGCCAGCAGCTTAGCCCCTAGCTCCTACAATGAGCAGTTCTTC. This sequence encodes CASSLAPSSYNEQFF.

The V call is TRBV6-2 or TRBV6-3, the J call TRBJ2-3; D is unclear. Deletions cut 4 bases from V and 6 bases from J, with 14 bases between. In germline, CDR1 is MNHEY, CDR2 SVGEGT. The CDR3 length is 14 residues. CDR3 DNA: TGTGCCAGCAGTTCTAGAGCCCCTGAGGATACGCAGTATTTT. Its translation is CASSSRAPEDTQYF.

This clone appeared a single time. The rearrangement links TRBV19 to TRBJ1-1; 9 bases align to TRBD1. This CDR3 is 16 amino acids long. V shed 3 bases, J shed 11 bases, and the junction held 16 bases outside the gene matches. The germline gives CDR1 LNHDA, CDR2 SQIVND (reference sequence). The CDR3 region is CASSINKDRGRIEAFF. As DNA, the CDR3 is TGTGCCAGTAGTATCAATAAGGACAGGGGCCGTATTGAGGCTTTCTTT.

The chain carries TRBV2 and TRBJ1-3; D gene unclear. This CDR3 contains 13 residues. V was clipped by 8 bases and J by 0 bases, with 8 bases between them. Germline V CDR1 and CDR2: SNHLY, FYNNEI. CDR3 bases: TGTGCCAGCTCGGGGAACTCTGGAAACACCATATATTTT. It encodes CASSGNSGNTIYF.

V usage is TRBV7-2 and J usage is TRBJ1-1; 7 nucleotides match TRBD1. V lost 5 bases to trimming and J lost 6 bases; unmatched junction nucleotides: 9. The length of the CDR3 is 14 residues. Germline CDR1 is SGHTA and CDR2 is FQGNSA. CDR3 nucleotide sequence: TGTGCCAGCAGCCAATACAGGGGACCGTCTGAAGCTTTCTTT. Amino acid sequence: CASSQYRGPSEAFF.

The gene calls are TRBV11-3 and TRBJ1-1, with D hard to call. Germline CDR1 SGHNT, CDR2 YENEEA. Trimming cost V 1 base and J 1 base, with 13 bases left between them. The CDR3 totals 16 residues. Here the CDR3 reads CASSLVGGRKNTEAFF. The CDR3 coding sequence is TGTGCCAGCAGCTTAGTCGGCGGCCGGAAGAACACTGAAGCTTTCTTT.

About this clone: Other DNA sequences in the same sample also yield this CDR3. The V and J genes are TRBV2 and TRBJ1-1; 9 bases agree with TRBD1. Trimming removed 11 bases from V and 1 base from J; junction bases left unmatched: 8. The CDR3 is 14 amino acids. Per the germline V gene, CDR1 is SNHLY and CDR2 is FYNNEI. This CDR3 reads CASKGTGRNTEAFF. The DNA of the CDR3 is TGTGCCTCAAAAGGGACAGGGCGGAACACTGAAGCTTTCTTT.

The chain joins TRBV29-1 to TRBJ1-6, with 7 bases lining up with TRBD1. This CDR3 contains 14 residues. The germline V gene encodes CDR1 SQVTM and CDR2 ANQGSEA. The CDR3 loop is CGSGGQAHNSPLHF. The CDR3 DNA is TGCGGCTCGGGTGGACAGGCCCATAATTCACCCCTCCACTTT.

The genes are TRBV5-1 and TRBJ1-1; no firm D call. Germline V gene sequence: CDR1 SGHRS, CDR2 YFSETQ. Trimming shortened V by 3 bases and J by 1 base, and 7 bases separated the two germline ends. This CDR3 is built from 13 residues. The CDR3: CASSSEGNTEAFF. The CDR3 bases are TGCGCCAGCAGCTCAGAGGGGAACACTGAAGCTTTCTTT.

The V call is TRBV5-6, the J call TRBJ2-7, with D perhaps TRBD1 (6 bases). There are 15 residues in the CDR3. V lost 4 bases and J lost 6, with 20 bases in between. CDR1 is SGHDT and CDR2 is YYEEEE in the germline V gene. The CDR3 sequence: CASSPGQKSGPEQYF. The CDR3 DNA reads TGTGCCAGCAGCCCGGGACAAAAAAGTGGTCCCGAGCAGTACTTC.

This clone was seen more than once but under ten times. The chain uses TRBV7-8 and TRBJ1-5; no reliable D call. V was pared by 1 base and J by 2 bases, with 6 bases between. CDR3 size: 14 residues. Germline assignment: CDR1 SGHVS and CDR2 FQNEAQ. CDR3 loop: CASSLGARNQPQHF. The CDR3 bases are TGTGCCAGCAGCTTAGGGGCGCGCAATCAGCCCCAGCATTTT.